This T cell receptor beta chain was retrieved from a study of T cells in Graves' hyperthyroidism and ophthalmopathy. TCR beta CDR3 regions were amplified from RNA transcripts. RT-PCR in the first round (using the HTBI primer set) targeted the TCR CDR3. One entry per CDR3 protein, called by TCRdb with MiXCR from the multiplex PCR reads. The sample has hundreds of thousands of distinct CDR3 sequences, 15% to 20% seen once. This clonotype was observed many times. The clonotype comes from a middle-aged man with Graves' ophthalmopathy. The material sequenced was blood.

The CDR3 coding sequence is TGCGCCAGCAGTCTCCCCCCTCGGGTCGAGCAGTACTTC. Translation: CASSLPPRVEQYF. The chain links TRBV5-1 to TRBJ2-7; D not certain. V was pared by 5 bases and J by 6 bases, with 15 bases between. CDR3 size: 13 residues. Germline lookup yields CDR1 SGHRS and CDR2 YFSETQ.